The T cell receptor (beta chain) under discussion was sequenced for a study of follicular helper T cells after annual influenza vaccination. Study summary: Some donors were sampled over the 2013-2014, 2014-2015 and 2015-2016 vaccinations.

Only in-frame clones appear in the TCRdb table, and some are missing; sequencing was by immunoSEQ multiplex PCR. The sample has 9,900 or so clones; 70% to 80% are singletons. Deletions cut 0 bases from V and 3 bases from J, with 11 bases between. This CDR3 is built from 16 residues. Per the germline V gene, CDR1 is LGHNA and CDR2 is YSLEER. The clonotype was recovered from an adult who received the influenza vaccine. The sample in question was CXCR5- memory CD4+ T cells sorted from blood, obtained 6 weeks after influenza vaccination. The rearrangement joins TRBV4-3 to TRBJ1-4; D not certain. CDR3 loop: CASSQDQPLANEKLFF. CDR3 nucleotide sequence: TGCGCCAGCAGCCAAGATCAACCCCTTGCTAATGAAAAACTGTTTTTT.